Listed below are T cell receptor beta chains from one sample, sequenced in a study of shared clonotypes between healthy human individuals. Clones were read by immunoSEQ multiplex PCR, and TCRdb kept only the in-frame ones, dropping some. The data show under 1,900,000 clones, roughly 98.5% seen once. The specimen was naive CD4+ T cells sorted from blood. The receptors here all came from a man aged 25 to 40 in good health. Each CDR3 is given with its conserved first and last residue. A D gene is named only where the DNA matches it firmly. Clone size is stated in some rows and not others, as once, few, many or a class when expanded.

cdr3_aa: CASSLASVNYGYTF
cdr3_nt: TGTGCCAGCAGCTTAGCGTCTGTTAACTATGGCTACACCTTC
clone_size: .
d_call: .
j_call: TRBJ1-2
v_call: TRBV7-2

cdr3_aa: CSVRRETDTQYF
cdr3_nt: TGCAGCGTTAGGCGGGAGACAGATACGCAGTATTTT
clone_size: once
d_call: TRBD2
j_call: TRBJ2-3
v_call: TRBV29-1

cdr3_aa: CSAIQGIYEQYF
cdr3_nt: TGCAGCGCTATTCAGGGGATCTACGAGCAGTACTTC
clone_size: .
d_call: .
j_call: TRBJ2-7
v_call: TRBV29-1

cdr3_aa: CASSLGRDGISPPQHF
cdr3_nt: TGTGCCAGCAGCTTAGGCCGGGACGGGATCTCCCCGCCCCAGCATTTT
clone_size: .
d_call: .
j_call: TRBJ1-5
v_call: TRBV7-9

cdr3_aa: CASRRQGALAKNIQYF
cdr3_nt: TGTGCCAGCAGACGACAGGGGGCTTTAGCCAAAAACATTCAGTACTTC
clone_size: once
d_call: TRBD1
j_call: TRBJ2-4
v_call: TRBV28

cdr3_aa: CASISKGGYEQFF
cdr3_nt: TGTGCCAGCATCTCCAAGGGGGGTTATGAGCAGTTCTTC
clone_size: .
d_call: .
j_call: TRBJ2-1
v_call: TRBV7-6

cdr3_aa: CASSEIHEQFF
cdr3_nt: TGTGCCAGCAGTGAAATCCATGAGCAGTTCTTC
clone_size: once
d_call: .
j_call: TRBJ2-1
v_call: TRBV2

cdr3_aa: CASRGTGVGTDTQYF
cdr3_nt: TGTGCCAGCAGGGGGACAGGGGTTGGGACAGATACGCAGTATTTT
clone_size: .
d_call: TRBD1
j_call: TRBJ2-3
v_call: TRBV6-1

cdr3_aa: CASSADRGGYTF
cdr3_nt: TGTGCCAGTAGTGCCGACAGGGGCGGCTACACCTTC
clone_size: .
d_call: TRBD1
j_call: TRBJ1-2
v_call: TRBV19

cdr3_aa: CASSSTRRDFEQFF
cdr3_nt: TGTGCCAGCAGCTCCACAAGACGGGATTTTGAGCAGTTCTTC
clone_size: .
d_call: .
j_call: TRBJ2-1
v_call: TRBV11-2

cdr3_aa: CASSRGAGGNTIYF
cdr3_nt: TGTGCCAGTAGCCGAGGGGCAGGAGGAAACACCATATATTTT
clone_size: .
d_call: .
j_call: TRBJ1-3
v_call: TRBV5-4

cdr3_aa: CASSQGPTSTRAYNEQFF
cdr3_nt: TGCGCCAGCAGCCAAGGCCCGACTTCAACTCGAGCCTACAATGAGCAGTTCTTC
clone_size: once
d_call: .
j_call: TRBJ2-1
v_call: TRBV4-1

cdr3_aa: CASSGLLVRVFF
cdr3_nt: TGTGCCAGCAGTGGCCTCTTAGTCAGGGTGTTTTTT
clone_size: .
d_call: .
j_call: TRBJ1-4
v_call: TRBV27

cdr3_aa: CASSQDPQAPGPQHF
cdr3_nt: TGCGCCAGCAGCCAAGATCCCCAGGCCCCCGGGCCCCAGCATTTT
clone_size: once
d_call: .
j_call: TRBJ1-5
v_call: TRBV4-1

cdr3_aa: CASRPPVSGMTVYQETQYF
cdr3_nt: TGTGCCAGCAGGCCCCCCGTTAGCGGGATGACTGTGTACCAAGAGACCCAGTACTTC
clone_size: .
d_call: TRBD2
j_call: TRBJ2-5
v_call: TRBV7-8

cdr3_aa: CASSLVGWPEETQYF
cdr3_nt: TGTGCCAGCAGCTTAGTGGGCTGGCCTGAAGAGACCCAGTACTTC
clone_size: .
d_call: .
j_call: TRBJ2-5
v_call: TRBV11-1

cdr3_aa: CASSVGTTNQPQHF
cdr3_nt: TGTGCCAGCAGCGTAGGCACTACTAATCAGCCCCAGCATTTT
clone_size: .
d_call: .
j_call: TRBJ1-5
v_call: TRBV9

cdr3_aa: CASSVGGHWSNEQFF
cdr3_nt: TGTGCCAGCAGCGTAGGAGGACACTGGTCCAATGAGCAGTTCTTC
clone_size: .
d_call: .
j_call: TRBJ2-1
v_call: TRBV9

cdr3_aa: CASSGAGTGPHGYTF
cdr3_nt: TGTGCCAGCAGCGGAGCCGGGACAGGGCCCCATGGCTACACCTTC
clone_size: .
d_call: TRBD1
j_call: TRBJ1-2
v_call: TRBV9

cdr3_aa: CASSRSGGTGELFF
cdr3_nt: TGTGCCAGCAGCCGGTCCGGGGGCACCGGGGAGCTGTTTTTT
clone_size: .
d_call: .
j_call: TRBJ2-2
v_call: TRBV11-2

cdr3_aa: CASSPLWGTGTDTQYF
cdr3_nt: TGCGCCAGCAGCCCCCTTTGGGGAACAGGCACAGATACGCAGTATTTT
clone_size: once
d_call: .
j_call: TRBJ2-3
v_call: TRBV5-1

cdr3_aa: CAWRSSGSYGYTF
cdr3_nt: TGTGCCTGGAGATCTTCGGGTTCCTATGGCTACACCTTC
clone_size: .
d_call: .
j_call: TRBJ1-2
v_call: TRBV30

cdr3_aa: CASSPRTSGSYEQYF
cdr3_nt: TGTGCCAGCAGCCCACGGACTAGCGGGAGTTACGAGCAGTACTTC
clone_size: .
d_call: TRBD2
j_call: TRBJ2-7
v_call: TRBV5-4

cdr3_aa: CASSFRGGSTGELFF
cdr3_nt: TGCGCCAGCAGCTTCCGGGGTGGTAGTACCGGGGAGCTGTTTTTT
clone_size: .
d_call: .
j_call: TRBJ2-2
v_call: TRBV5-1

cdr3_aa: CASSSIAGVSYEQYF
cdr3_nt: TGTGCCAGCAGCTCAATAGCGGGAGTATCCTACGAGCAGTACTTC
clone_size: .
d_call: TRBD2
j_call: TRBJ2-7
v_call: TRBV7-8

cdr3_aa: CASSLLAGGHEQYF
cdr3_nt: TGTGCCAGTAGCCTTCTAGCGGGAGGGCACGAGCAGTACTTC
clone_size: .
d_call: TRBD2
j_call: TRBJ2-7
v_call: TRBV19

cdr3_aa: CASSATGEQYF
cdr3_nt: TGTGCCAGCAGTGCAACAGGCGAGCAGTACTTC
clone_size: .
d_call: .
j_call: TRBJ2-7
v_call: TRBV28

cdr3_aa: CASSPQGGPYEQYF
cdr3_nt: TGTGCTAGCAGCCCCCAGGGGGGACCCTACGAGCAGTACTTC
clone_size: .
d_call: .
j_call: TRBJ2-7
v_call: TRBV7-7

cdr3_aa: CASSPRQTYEQYF
cdr3_nt: TGTGCCAGCTCACCGCGGCAAACCTACGAGCAGTACTTC
clone_size: .
d_call: .
j_call: TRBJ2-7
v_call: TRBV18